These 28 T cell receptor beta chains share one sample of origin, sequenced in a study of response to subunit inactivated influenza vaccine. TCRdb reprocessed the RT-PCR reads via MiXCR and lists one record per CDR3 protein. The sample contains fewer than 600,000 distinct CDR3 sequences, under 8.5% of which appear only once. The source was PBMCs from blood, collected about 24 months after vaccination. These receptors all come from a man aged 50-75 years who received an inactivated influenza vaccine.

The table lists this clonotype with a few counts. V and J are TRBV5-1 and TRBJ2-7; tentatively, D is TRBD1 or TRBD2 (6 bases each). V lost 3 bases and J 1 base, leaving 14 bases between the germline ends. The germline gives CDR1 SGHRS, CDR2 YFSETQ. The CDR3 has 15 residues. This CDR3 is CASSWRQAGSYEQYF. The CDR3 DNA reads TGCGCCAGCAGCTGGCGACAGGCGGGGTCCTACGAGCAGTACTTC. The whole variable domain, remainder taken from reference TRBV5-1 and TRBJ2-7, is KAGVTQTPRYLIKTRGQQVTLSCSPISGHRSVSWYQQTPGQGLQFLFEYFSETQRNKGNFPGRFSGRQFSNSRSEMNVSTLELGDSALYLCASSWRQAGSYEQYFGPGTRLTVT.

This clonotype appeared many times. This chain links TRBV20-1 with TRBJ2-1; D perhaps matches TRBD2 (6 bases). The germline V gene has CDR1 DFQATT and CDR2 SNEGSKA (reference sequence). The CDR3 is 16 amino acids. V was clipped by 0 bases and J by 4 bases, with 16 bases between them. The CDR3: CSARDLGTSSYNEQFF. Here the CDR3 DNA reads TGCAGTGCTAGAGATCTTGGGACTTCGTCGTACAATGAGCAGTTCTTC.

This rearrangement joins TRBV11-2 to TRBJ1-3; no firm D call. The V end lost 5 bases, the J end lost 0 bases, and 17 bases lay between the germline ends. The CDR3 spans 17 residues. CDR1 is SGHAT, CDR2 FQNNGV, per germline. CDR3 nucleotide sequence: TGTGCCAGCAGCGAGACTCGGATCTTACTCTCTGGAAACACCATATATTTT. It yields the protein CASSETRILLSGNTIYF.

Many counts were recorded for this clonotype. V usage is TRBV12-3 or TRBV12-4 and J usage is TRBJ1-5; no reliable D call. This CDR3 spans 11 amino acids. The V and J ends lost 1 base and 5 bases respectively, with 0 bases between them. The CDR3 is CASSLDQPQHF. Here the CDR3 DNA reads TGTGCCAGCAGTTTAGATCAGCCCCAGCATTTT.

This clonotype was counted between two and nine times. This CDR3 reads CASSEGDSNQPQHF. CDR3 in DNA: TGTGCCAGCAGTGAAGGGGACAGCAATCAGCCCCAGCATTTT. The genes are TRBV2 and TRBJ1-5; the D gene is possibly TRBD1 (5 bases). This CDR3 has 14 amino acids. With 1 base removed from V and 1 base from J, the gap between germline ends came to 5 bases. Germline V gene lookup returns CDR1 SNHLY and CDR2 FYNNEI. Full variable domain (missing parts from reference TRBV2 and TRBJ1-5): EPEVTQTPSHQVTQMGQEVILRCVPISNHLYFYWYRQILGQKVEFLVSFYNNEISEKSEIFDDQFSVERPDGSNFTLKIRSTKLEDSAMYFCASSEGDSNQPQHFGDGTRLSIL.

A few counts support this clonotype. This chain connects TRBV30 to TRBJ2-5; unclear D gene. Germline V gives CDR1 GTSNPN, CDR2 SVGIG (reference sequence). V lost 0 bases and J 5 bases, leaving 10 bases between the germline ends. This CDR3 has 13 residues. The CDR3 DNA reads TGTGCCTGGAGTGTAGGCGGATCGGAGACCCAGTACTTC. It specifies CAWSVGGSETQYF.

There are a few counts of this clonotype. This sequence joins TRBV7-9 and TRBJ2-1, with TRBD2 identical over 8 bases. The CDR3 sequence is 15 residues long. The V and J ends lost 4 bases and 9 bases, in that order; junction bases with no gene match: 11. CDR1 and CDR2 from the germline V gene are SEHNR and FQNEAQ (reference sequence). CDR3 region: CASSSQIAGLSEQFF. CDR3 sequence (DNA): TGTGCCAGCAGCTCCCAAATAGCGGGACTCAGTGAGCAGTTCTTC.

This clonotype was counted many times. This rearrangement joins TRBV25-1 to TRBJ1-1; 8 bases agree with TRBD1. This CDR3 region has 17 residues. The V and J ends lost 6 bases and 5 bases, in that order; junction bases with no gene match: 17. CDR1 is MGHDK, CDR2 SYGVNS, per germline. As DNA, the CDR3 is TGTGCCAGCAGCATCCCGTTGTACAGGGGGAAAGCGACTGAAGCTTTCTTT. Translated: CASSIPLYRGKATEAFF.

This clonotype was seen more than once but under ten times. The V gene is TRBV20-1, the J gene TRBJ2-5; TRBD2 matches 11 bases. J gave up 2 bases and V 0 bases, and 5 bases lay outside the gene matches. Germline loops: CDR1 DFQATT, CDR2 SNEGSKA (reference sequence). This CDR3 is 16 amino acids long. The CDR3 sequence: CSARDRLAGRQETQYF. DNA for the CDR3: TGCAGTGCTAGAGACCGACTAGCGGGAAGGCAAGAGACCCAGTACTTC.

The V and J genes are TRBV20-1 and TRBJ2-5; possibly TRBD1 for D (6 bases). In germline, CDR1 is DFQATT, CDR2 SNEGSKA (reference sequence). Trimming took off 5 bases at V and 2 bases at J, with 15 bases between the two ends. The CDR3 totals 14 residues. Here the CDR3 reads CSAQRQERQETQYF. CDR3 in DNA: TGCAGTGCTCAGCGACAGGAAAGGCAAGAGACCCAGTACTTC.

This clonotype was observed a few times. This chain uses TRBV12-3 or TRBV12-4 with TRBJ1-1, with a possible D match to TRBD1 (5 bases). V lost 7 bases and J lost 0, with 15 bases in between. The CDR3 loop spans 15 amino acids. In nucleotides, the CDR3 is TGTGCCAGCACCCATGGGGGGTTGATGAACACTGAAGCTTTCTTT. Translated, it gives CASTHGGLMNTEAFF.

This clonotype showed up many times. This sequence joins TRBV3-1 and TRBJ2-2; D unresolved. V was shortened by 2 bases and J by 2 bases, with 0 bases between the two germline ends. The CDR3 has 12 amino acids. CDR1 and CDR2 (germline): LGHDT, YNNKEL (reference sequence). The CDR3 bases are TGTGCCAGCAGCCAAAACACCGGGGAGCTGTTTTTT. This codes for CASSQNTGELFF.

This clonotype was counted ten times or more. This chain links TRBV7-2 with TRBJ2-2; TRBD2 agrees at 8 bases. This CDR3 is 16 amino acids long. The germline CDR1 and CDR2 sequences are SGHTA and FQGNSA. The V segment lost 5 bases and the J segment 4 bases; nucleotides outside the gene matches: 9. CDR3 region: CASSLSQRGSTGELFF. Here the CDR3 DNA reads TGTGCCAGCAGCCTTAGTCAGCGGGGGAGCACCGGGGAGCTGTTTTTT.

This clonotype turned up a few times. CDR3 nucleotides: TGCGCCAGCAGCCAAGATAGCGGGTACAATGAGCAGTTCTTC. The encoded protein is CASSQDSGYNEQFF. V is TRBV4-3 and J is TRBJ2-1; 7 bases line up with TRBD2. There are 14 residues in the CDR3. V shed 0 bases and J 4 bases; nucleotides not matched to a gene: 0. The germline CDR1 and CDR2 sequences are LGHNA and YSLEER.

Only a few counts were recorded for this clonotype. The chain's CDR3 is CASSYSGAGMSGANVLTF. For the CDR3, the DNA is TGTGCCAGCAGTTACTCTGGGGCAGGGATGTCTGGGGCCAACGTCCTGACTTTC. The chain carries TRBV6-2 or TRBV6-3 and TRBJ2-6; perhaps TRBD1 as D (5 bases). The CDR3 consists of 18 residues. Trimming took off 0 bases at V and 1 base at J, with 13 bases between the two ends. Germline V lookup: CDR1 MNHEY, CDR2 SVGEGT.

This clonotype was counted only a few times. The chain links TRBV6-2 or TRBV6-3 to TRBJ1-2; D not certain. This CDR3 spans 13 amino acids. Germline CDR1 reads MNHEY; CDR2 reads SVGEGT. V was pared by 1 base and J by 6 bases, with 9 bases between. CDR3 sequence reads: CASSYFQANGYTF. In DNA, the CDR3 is TGTGCCAGCAGTTACTTTCAAGCGAATGGCTACACCTTC.

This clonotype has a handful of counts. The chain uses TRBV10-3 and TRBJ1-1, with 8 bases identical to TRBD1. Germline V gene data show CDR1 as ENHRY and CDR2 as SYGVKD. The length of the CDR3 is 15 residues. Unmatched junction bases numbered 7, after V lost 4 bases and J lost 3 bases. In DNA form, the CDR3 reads TGTGCCATCAGTGGGCAGGGGGCTCGAGACACTGAAGCTTTCTTT. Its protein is CAISGQGARDTEAFF.

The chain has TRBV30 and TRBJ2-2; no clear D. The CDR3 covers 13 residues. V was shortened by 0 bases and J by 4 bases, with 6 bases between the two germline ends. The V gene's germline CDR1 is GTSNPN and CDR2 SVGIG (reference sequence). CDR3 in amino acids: CAWSVFPTGELFF. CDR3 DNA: TGTGCCTGGAGTGTTTTCCCCACCGGGGAGCTGTTTTTT.

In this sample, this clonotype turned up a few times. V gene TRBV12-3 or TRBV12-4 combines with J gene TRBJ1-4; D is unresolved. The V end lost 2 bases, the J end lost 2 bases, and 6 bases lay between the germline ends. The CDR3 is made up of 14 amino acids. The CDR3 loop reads CASSLFGTNEKLFF. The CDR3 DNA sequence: TGTGCCAGCAGTTTATTTGGTACTAATGAAAAACTGTTTTTT.

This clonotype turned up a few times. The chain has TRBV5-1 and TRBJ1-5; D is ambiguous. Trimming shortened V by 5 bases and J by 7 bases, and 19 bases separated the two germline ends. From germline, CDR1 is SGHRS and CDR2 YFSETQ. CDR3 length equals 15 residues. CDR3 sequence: CASRSDPEAKQPQHF. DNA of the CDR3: TGCGCCAGCAGGTCGGACCCAGAAGCGAAACAGCCCCAGCATTTT.

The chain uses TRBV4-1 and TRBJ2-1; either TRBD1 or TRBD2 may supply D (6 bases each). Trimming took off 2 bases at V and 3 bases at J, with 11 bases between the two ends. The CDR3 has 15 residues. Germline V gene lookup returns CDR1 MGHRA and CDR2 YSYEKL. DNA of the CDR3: TGCGCCAGCAGCCAATCAAGGGGGGTCTACAATGAGCAGTTCTTC. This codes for CASSQSRGVYNEQFF.

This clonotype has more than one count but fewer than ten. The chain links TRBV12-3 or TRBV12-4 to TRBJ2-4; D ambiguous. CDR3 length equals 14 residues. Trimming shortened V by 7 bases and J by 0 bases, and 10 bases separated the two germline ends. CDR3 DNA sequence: TGTGCCAGCACCCGGACGGGAGCCAAAAACATTCAGTACTTC. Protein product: CASTRTGAKNIQYF.

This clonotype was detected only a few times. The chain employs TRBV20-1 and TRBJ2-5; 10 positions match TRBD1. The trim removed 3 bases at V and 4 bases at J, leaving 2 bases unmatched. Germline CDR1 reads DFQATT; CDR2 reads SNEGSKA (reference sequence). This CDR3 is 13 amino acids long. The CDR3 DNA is TGCAGTGCTAGTCGACAGGGGGCAGAGACCCAGTACTTC. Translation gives CSASRQGAETQYF.

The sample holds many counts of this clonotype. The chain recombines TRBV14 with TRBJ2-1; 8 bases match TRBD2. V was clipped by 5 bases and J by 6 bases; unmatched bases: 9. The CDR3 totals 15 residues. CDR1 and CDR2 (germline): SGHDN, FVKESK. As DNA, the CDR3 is TGTGCCAGCAGCACCTTGGGACTAGGGGCCAATGAGCAGTTCTTC. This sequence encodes CASSTLGLGANEQFF.

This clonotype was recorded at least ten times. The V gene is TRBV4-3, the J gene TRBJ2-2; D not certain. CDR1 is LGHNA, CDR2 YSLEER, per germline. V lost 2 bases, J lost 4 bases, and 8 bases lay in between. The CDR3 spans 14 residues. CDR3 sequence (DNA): TGCGCCAGCAGCCAAACAGTTTTCACCGGGGAGCTGTTTTTT. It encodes CASSQTVFTGELFF.

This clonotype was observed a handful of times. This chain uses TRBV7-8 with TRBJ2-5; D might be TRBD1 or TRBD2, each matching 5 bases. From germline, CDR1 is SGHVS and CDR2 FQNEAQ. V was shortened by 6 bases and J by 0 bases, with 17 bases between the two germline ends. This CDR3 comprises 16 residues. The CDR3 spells CASSSRDPGYQETQYF. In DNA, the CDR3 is TGTGCCAGCAGTTCCCGGGACCCGGGGTACCAAGAGACCCAGTACTTC. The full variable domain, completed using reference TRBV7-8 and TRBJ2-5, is GAGVSQSPRYKVAKRGQDVALRCDPISGHVSLFWYQQALGQGPEFLTYFQNEAQLDKSGLPSDRFFAERPEGSVSTLKIQRTQQEDSAVYLCASSSRDPGYQETQYFGPGTRLLVL.

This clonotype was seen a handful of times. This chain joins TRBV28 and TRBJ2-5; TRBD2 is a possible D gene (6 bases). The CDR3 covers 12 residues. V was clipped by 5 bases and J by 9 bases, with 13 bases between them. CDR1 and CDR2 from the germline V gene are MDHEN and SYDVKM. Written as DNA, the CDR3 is TGTGCCAGCAGTCTAACTAGCCAGGCCCAGTACTTC. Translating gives CASSLTSQAQYF.

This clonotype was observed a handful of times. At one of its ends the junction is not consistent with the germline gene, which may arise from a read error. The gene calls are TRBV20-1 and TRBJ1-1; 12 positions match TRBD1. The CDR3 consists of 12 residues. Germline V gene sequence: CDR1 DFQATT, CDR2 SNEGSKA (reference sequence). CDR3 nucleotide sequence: TGCAGTGCTGGGACAGGGGGCGCGGCGGGGCCCTTT. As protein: CSAGTGGAAGPF.